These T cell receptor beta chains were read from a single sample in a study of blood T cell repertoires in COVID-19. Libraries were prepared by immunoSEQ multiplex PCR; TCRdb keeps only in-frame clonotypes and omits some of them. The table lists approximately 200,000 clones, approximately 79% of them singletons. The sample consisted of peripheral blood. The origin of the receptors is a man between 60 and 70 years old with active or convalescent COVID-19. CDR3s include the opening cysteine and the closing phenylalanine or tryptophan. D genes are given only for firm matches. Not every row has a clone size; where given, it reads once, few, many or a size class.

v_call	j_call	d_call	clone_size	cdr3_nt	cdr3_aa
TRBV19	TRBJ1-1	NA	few	TGTGCCAGTAGTATCTCGGAGGCAGCGAACACTGAAGCTTTCTTT	CASSISEAANTEAFF
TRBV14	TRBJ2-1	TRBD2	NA	TGTGCCAGCAGCCACAGACTAGCAGGGATCGATGAGCAGTTCTTC	CASSHRLAGIDEQFF
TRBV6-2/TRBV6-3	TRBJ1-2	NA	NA	TGTGCCAGCAGCTTACCTCCGGGACGCCGGGCGGGGGACTATGGCTACACCTTC	CASSLPPGRRAGDYGYTF
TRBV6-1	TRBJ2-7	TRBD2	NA	TGTGCCAGCAGTGATGGGACTAGCGGGAGACACCTAGGGCCCTACGAGCAGTACTTC	CASSDGTSGRHLGPYEQYF
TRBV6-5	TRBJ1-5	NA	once	TGTGCCAGCAGGCTCAGGGGTGGCCAGCCCCAGCATTTT	CASRLRGGQPQHF
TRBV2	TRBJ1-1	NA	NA	TGTGCCAGCAGTGACCTCACGAGGGAAGCTTTCTTT	CASSDLTREAFF
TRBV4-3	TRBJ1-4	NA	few	TGCGCCAGCAGCCAAGAAGGATTCGGGAATGAAAAACTGTTTTTT	CASSQEGFGNEKLFF
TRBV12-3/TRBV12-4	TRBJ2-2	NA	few	TGTGCCAGCAGTTTAATAGTTACCGGGGAGCTGTTTTTT	CASSLIVTGELFF
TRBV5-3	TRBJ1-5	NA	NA	TGTGCCAGAAGCTTCAGAGGGTTCAATCAGCCCCAGCATTTT	CARSFRGFNQPQHF
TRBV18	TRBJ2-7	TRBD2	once	TGTGCCAGCTCACTTCAGCGGGAGGGCCAAAGGGGGTCTATCTCCTACGAGCAGTACTTC	CASSLQREGQRGSISYEQYF
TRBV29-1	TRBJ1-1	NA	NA	TGCAGCGTTGGGGAAGGGCGGGGTACTGAAGCTTTCTTT	CSVGEGRGTEAFF
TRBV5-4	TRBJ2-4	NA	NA	TGTGCCAGCAGCTTGGGGGGACTTCTTGCGGACATTCAGTACTTC	CASSLGGLLADIQYF
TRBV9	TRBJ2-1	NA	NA	TGTGCCAGCAGCGTGAGTCCAGGATCCTACAATGAGCAGTTCTTC	CASSVSPGSYNEQFF
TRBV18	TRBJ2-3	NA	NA	TGTGCCAGCTCATCCTCCTTTAGCCAGAGGGGGGATACGCAGTATTTT	CASSSSFSQRGDTQYF
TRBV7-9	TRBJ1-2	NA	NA	TGTGCCAGCAGCTTATCTAGCACTAGAGGCTACACCTTC	CASSLSSTRGYTF
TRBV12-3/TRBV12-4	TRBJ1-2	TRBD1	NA	TGTGCCAGCAGTCCCGGACAGGGGATTGGCTACACCTTC	CASSPGQGIGYTF
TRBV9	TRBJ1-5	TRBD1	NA	TGTGCCAGCAGCGTAGTGGGTTTTGGCAGGGGGCAACTCTATAGCAATCAGCCCCAGCATTTT	CASSVVGFGRGQLYSNQPQHF
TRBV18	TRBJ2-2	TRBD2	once	TGTGCCAGCTCACCACCGACGGGGAGGGACACCGGGGAGCTGTTTTTT	CASSPPTGRDTGELFF
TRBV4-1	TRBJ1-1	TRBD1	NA	TGCGCCAGCAGCCAAGGATCCCCAGGGGGCACTGAAGCTTTCTTT	CASSQGSPGGTEAFF
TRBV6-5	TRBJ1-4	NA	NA	TGTGCCAGCAGCAGAGGGCACCCGACTAATGAAAAACTGTTTTTT	CASSRGHPTNEKLFF
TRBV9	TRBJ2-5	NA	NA	TGTGCCAGCAGCGGGGTGGGGCTTCAGGAGACCCAGTACTTC	CASSGVGLQETQYF
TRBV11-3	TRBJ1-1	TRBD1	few	TGTGCCAGCAGCCCCAGGACAGGGAAGTCCACTGAAGCTTTCTTT	CASSPRTGKSTEAFF
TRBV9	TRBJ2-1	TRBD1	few	TGTGCCAGCAGCGACCGAACAGGGGGGTACAATGAGCAGTTCTTC	CASSDRTGGYNEQFF
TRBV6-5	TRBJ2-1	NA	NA	TGTGCCAGCAGTTACGGGGGCGGGAGTGAGCAGTTCTTC	CASSYGGGSEQFF
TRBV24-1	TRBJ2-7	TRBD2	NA	TGTGCCACCCAACCGGGACTAGCGGGGGAGCAGTACTTC	CATQPGLAGEQYF
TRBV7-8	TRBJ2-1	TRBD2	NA	TGTGCCAGCAGCCAGAGGGGACTAGCGGGAGGGAACGGTGAGCAGTTCTTC	CASSQRGLAGGNGEQFF
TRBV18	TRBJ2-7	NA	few	TGTGCCAGCTCTTCCGGGATGAACAGGGAGTCTGGGCAGTACTTC	CASSSGMNRESGQYF
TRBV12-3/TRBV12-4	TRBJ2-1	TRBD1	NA	TGTGCCAGCAGTTCGGACAGGAACAATGAGCAGTTCTTC	CASSSDRNNEQFF
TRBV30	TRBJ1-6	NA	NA	TGTGCCTGCAGGGCCTCCTATAATTCACCCCTCCACTTT	CACRASYNSPLHF
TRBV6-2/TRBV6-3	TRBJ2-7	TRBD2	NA	TGTGCCAGCAGTTACGGCGGGGGACTCTACGAGCAGTACTTC	CASSYGGGLYEQYF
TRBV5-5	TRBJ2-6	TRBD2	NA	TGTGCCAGCAGCTTGGGGGAGGGTCCTGGGGCCAACGTCCTGACTTTC	CASSLGEGPGANVLTF
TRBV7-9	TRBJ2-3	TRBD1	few	TGTGCCAGCAGCAAACAGGGGTTCACTAGCACAGATACGCAGTATTTT	CASSKQGFTSTDTQYF
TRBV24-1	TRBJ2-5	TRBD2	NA	TGTGCCACCAGGTCCAGCGGGAGGTCTGAGACCCAGTACTTC	CATRSSGRSETQYF
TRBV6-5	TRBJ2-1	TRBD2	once	TGTGCCAGCAGTTACTCGGCTAGCGGGTACTACAATGAGCAGTTCTTC	CASSYSASGYYNEQFF
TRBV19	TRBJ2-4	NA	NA	TGTGCCAGTAGCGCCTCCGCGACAGTTAACATTCAGTACTTC	CASSASATVNIQYF
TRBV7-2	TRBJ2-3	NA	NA	TGTGCCAGCAGCCGCAAGTTGACAGACACAGATACGCAGTATTTT	CASSRKLTDTDTQYF
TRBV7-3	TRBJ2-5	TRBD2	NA	TGTGCCAGCAGCTACGCGGGAGGGAAACAAGAGACCCAGTACTTC	CASSYAGGKQETQYF
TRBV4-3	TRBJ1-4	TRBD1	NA	TGCGCCAGCAGCCAAGAGAGGGACAGGGGAAATGAAAAACTGTTTTTT	CASSQERDRGNEKLFF
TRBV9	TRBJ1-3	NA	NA	TGTGCCAGCAGCGTAGATCACGGAGCCCCAACCATATATTTT	CASSVDHGAPTIYF
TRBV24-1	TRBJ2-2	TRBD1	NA	TGTGCCACCAGCCAGGTTAGGACAGGGAACACCGGGGAGCTGTTTTTT	CATSQVRTGNTGELFF
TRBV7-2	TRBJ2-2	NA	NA	TGTGCCAGCAGTCCTGACAGGTACACCGGGGAGCTGTTTTTT	CASSPDRYTGELFF
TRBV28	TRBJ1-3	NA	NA	TGTGCCAGCAGTTTATGGGTCAGGTCTGGAAACACCATATATTTT	CASSLWVRSGNTIYF